This T cell receptor beta chain was sequenced in a study of shared clonotypes between healthy human individuals. Only in-frame clones appear in the TCRdb table, and some are missing; sequencing was by immunoSEQ multiplex PCR. Of a few million clones listed, 80% to 95% are singletons. Donors comprised only Caucasian adults living in Nashville, Tennessee. The authors divided CD4+ cells into CD45RA+ naive and CD45RA-negative memory subsets. Material for sequencing was naive CD4+ T cells from PBMCs. The subset denotes: CD45RA+ positively selected. The clonotype was recovered from a young man in good health. Some clones in this sample may be carry-over from other donors' samples.

In DNA, the CDR3 is TGTGCCAGCAGAGGGACAGACGCCTCTGGGGCCAACGTCCTGACTTTC. This codes for CASRGTDASGANVLTF. The chain employs TRBV6-4 and TRBJ2-6; 7 nucleotides match TRBD1. This CDR3 has 16 amino acids. Per germline, CDR1 MRHNA and CDR2 SNTAGT. Trimming took 6 bases from V and 0 from J; bases not matched to a gene: 5.